This T cell receptor (beta chain) is drawn from a study of blood T cell repertoires in COVID-19. Study summary: Acute-phase and convalescent COVID-19 samples originated in the United States, Italy and Spain.

Trimming took off 6 bases at V and 2 bases at J, with 10 bases between the two ends. Looked up from germline, CDR1 is SQVTM and CDR2 is ANQGSEA. The CDR3 has 12 residues. A remark on this clone: The same CDR3 also results from other DNA sequences found in this sample.

Authors' methods: Amplification of reference gene primers provided the estimated nucleated cell counts. Sequencing was performed with immunoSEQ multiplex PCR; in TCRdb, only in-frame clones are kept and a portion is missing. V and J calls and clone size are given by that table; D and trimming were obtained from the DNA. This sample carries 210,000 or so clones, 83% of them seen once, and the ten largest clones take more than 4.5%. Clinical history reported by participants formed the basis on which cohorts were assigned. It was within 2 weeks before study entry that exposed participants met a COVID-19 case.

Sequenced sample: PBMCs or T cells enriched from blood (not recorded which). The clonotype comes from a woman between 45 and 65 years old who had been exposed to COVID-19. J is TRBJ1-1 and V is TRBV29-1, with D tentatively TRBD1 (5 bases). Here the CDR3 DNA reads TGCAGCGTCGATAGGGGAAACACTGAAGCTTTCTTT. It translates to CSVDRGNTEAFF.